These 27 T cell receptor beta chains originate from one sample sequenced in a study of T-cell reconstitution after alpha-beta-depleted transplantation in children. Unique molecular identifiers were used in preparing the TCRbeta library. TCRdb re-analysed the PCR reads in MiXCR, keeping a single row per CDR3 protein. The sample lists hundreds of thousands of distinct CDR3 sequences, 10% to 13% seen once, with less than 5% in the top ten. Specimen: PBMCs from the stem cell graft donor, collected from the stem cell graft. Receptor source: a human donor who donated a stem cell graft to a child with acute myeloid leukemia.

The J gene is TRBJ1-4, the V gene TRBV25-1; 10 bases align to TRBD1. After removal of 8 bases from V and 8 bases from J, the junction contained 5 bases not matched to a gene. The germline gives CDR1 MGHDK, CDR2 SYGVNS. There are 13 residues in the CDR3. This chain's CDR3 is CASCGTGEEKLFF. The CDR3 DNA is TGTGCCAGCTGCGGGACAGGGGAAGAAAAACTGTTTTTT.

This clonotype came up a few times. As DNA, the CDR3 is TGTGCCAGCAGTTCCCAGGACAGGGTGTACGAGCAGTACTTC. It translates to CASSSQDRVYEQYF. The chain carries TRBV6-5 and TRBJ2-7; the match to TRBD1 covers 8 bases. Germline loops: CDR1 MNHEY, CDR2 SVGAGI. V shed 4 bases and J 4 bases; nucleotides not matched to a gene: 6. The CDR3 extends over 14 amino acids.

The rearrangement joins TRBV11-1 to TRBJ2-7, with TRBD1 identical over 11 bases. V shed 0 bases, J shed 0 bases, and the junction held 7 bases outside the gene matches. Looked up from germline, CDR1 is SGHAT and CDR2 is FQDESV (reference sequence). This CDR3 contains 18 residues. CDR3 sequence (DNA): TGTGCCAGCAGCTTAGCGGAAGGACAGGGGGCCAGCTCCTACGAGCAGTACTTC. Its protein is CASSLAEGQGASSYEQYF.

V gene TRBV29-1 combines with J gene TRBJ1-1; D ambiguous. Germline assignment: CDR1 SQVTM and CDR2 ANQGSEA. V lost 7 bases and J lost 0, with 12 bases in between. The CDR3 is 13 amino acids. CDR3 amino acids: CSGAGLMNTEAFF. CDR3 coding DNA: TGCAGCGGAGCCGGATTAATGAACACTGAAGCTTTCTTT.

This clonotype showed up many times. The chain uses TRBV6-5 and TRBJ1-2; possible D gene TRBD1, 6 bases. The V and J ends lost 5 bases and 4 bases respectively, with 20 bases between them. Germline loops: CDR1 MNHEY, CDR2 SVGAGI. The CDR3 is 16 amino acids. CDR3 coding DNA: TGTGCCAGCAGTCCAAGCATTACAGGGTTCGGCTATGGCTACACCTTC. Encoded protein: CASSPSITGFGYGYTF.

This clonotype was seen at least ten times. The gene calls are TRBV20-1 and TRBJ2-1; D remains unclear. The V gene lost 3 bases and the J gene lost 10 bases, with 10 bases spanning the gap. Germline values: CDR1 DFQATT, CDR2 SNEGSKA (reference sequence). The CDR3 sequence is 11 residues long. The CDR3 is CSASILGEQFF. Written as DNA, the CDR3 is TGCAGTGCTAGTATCCTCGGGGAGCAGTTCTTC.

The genes are TRBV7-2 and TRBJ2-7; 7 bases match TRBD2. This CDR3 comprises 14 residues. V gave up 0 bases and J gave up 5 bases; unmatched junction bases: 4. The germline V gene has CDR1 SGHTA and CDR2 FQGNSA. The CDR3 is CASSLAGGDHEQYF. CDR3 nucleotides: TGTGCCAGCAGCTTAGCGGGAGGGGACCACGAGCAGTACTTC.

This clonotype was seen a few times. This chain connects TRBV7-2 to TRBJ2-7, with 8 bases that match TRBD2. CDR1 and CDR2 from the germline V gene are SGHTA and FQGNSA. The CDR3 has 14 residues. V was clipped by 2 bases and J by 5 bases; unmatched bases: 5. DNA for the CDR3: TGTGCCAGCAGCTTAACGGGCGGGAGGAACGAGCAGTACTTC. It encodes CASSLTGGRNEQYF.

The chain is built from TRBV7-1 and TRBJ1-3, with TRBD1 as a possible D gene (6 bases). TRBV7-1 is marked as an open reading frame, function uncertain. V was pared by 3 bases and J by 7 bases, with 16 bases between. The CDR3 runs 15 residues. The CDR3 sequence: CASSSIQGLRNTIYF. In nucleotides, the CDR3 is TGTGCCAGCAGCTCCATCCAGGGGTTAAGGAACACCATATATTTT.

This chain joins TRBV25-1 and TRBJ2-5, with D maybe TRBD2 (6 bases). Trimming removed 3 bases at V and 9 bases at J, with 11 bases between. CDR1 is MGHDK, CDR2 SYGVNS, per germline. The length of the CDR3 is 12 residues. CDR3 region: CASSDPGAAQYF. CDR3 in DNA: TGTGCCAGCAGTGACCCGGGAGCAGCCCAGTACTTC.

This clonotype was observed a few times. The chain links TRBV20-1 to TRBJ2-1, with 12 bases lining up with TRBD2. The junction had 2 bases not matched to a gene; V was cut back by 3 bases and J by 2 bases. The CDR3 is 15 amino acids. The V gene's germline CDR1 is DFQATT and CDR2 SNEGSKA (reference sequence). In nucleotides, the CDR3 is TGCAGTGCTAGTAGGACTAGCGGGGCCTACAATGAGCAGTTCTTC. Translated: CSASRTSGAYNEQFF.

This clonotype appeared many times. The chain combines TRBV20-1 with TRBJ2-1, with 7 bases aligning to TRBD2. Losses at the gene ends were 1 base for V and 4 bases for J; bases not matched to a gene: 1. The CDR3 runs to 13 residues. The germline V gene has CDR1 DFQATT and CDR2 SNEGSKA (reference sequence). CDR3 sequence: CSARVREYNEQFF. The CDR3 nucleotides are TGCAGTGCTAGAGTGCGGGAGTACAATGAGCAGTTCTTC.

The rearrangement links TRBV30 to TRBJ2-5; D ambiguous. Germline loops: CDR1 GTSNPN, CDR2 SVGIG (reference sequence). CDR3 length equals 12 residues. V was cut by 4 bases and J by 4 bases, with 10 bases left in between. In nucleotides, the CDR3 is TGTGCCTGGACCCCAGGTCGAGAGACCCAGTACTTC. Its protein product is CAWTPGRETQYF.

The chain links TRBV7-9 to TRBJ2-3; no reliable D call. V lost 5 bases to trimming and J lost 2 bases, with 17 bases between them. Germline lookup yields CDR1 SEHNR and CDR2 FQNEAQ (reference sequence). The CDR3 is 16 amino acids. The CDR3 region is CASSASVSEITDTQYF. The CDR3 DNA reads as TGTGCCAGCAGCGCCAGTGTTTCAGAAATCACAGATACGCAGTATTTT.

The chain couples TRBV12-3 or TRBV12-4 to TRBJ1-1, with 9 bases matching TRBD1. Losses at the gene ends were 6 bases for V and 1 base for J; bases not matched to a gene: 6. The CDR3 runs 15 residues. For the CDR3, the DNA is TGTGCCAGCAGCCGGACAGGGGTCGAGAACACTGAAGCTTTCTTT. Encoded protein: CASSRTGVENTEAFF.

The chain employs TRBV4-1 and TRBJ2-1; 7 bases are shared with TRBD2. This CDR3 contains 15 residues. The ends lost 0 bases at V and 3 bases at J; junction bases unmatched: 2. Germline values: CDR1 MGHRA, CDR2 YSYEKL. CDR3 protein: CASSQDGGDYNEQFF. As DNA, the CDR3 is TGCGCCAGCAGCCAAGATGGGGGGGACTACAATGAGCAGTTCTTC.

J is TRBJ2-1 and V is TRBV18, with 7 bases matching TRBD1. Germline CDR1 reads KGHSH; CDR2 reads LQKENI. After removal of 3 bases from V and 1 base from J, the junction contained 9 bases not matched to a gene. The CDR3 has 17 amino acids. The CDR3 reads CASSPQGQQRSYNEQFF. CDR3 nucleotides: TGTGCCAGCTCACCCCAGGGACAGCAAAGGTCCTACAATGAGCAGTTCTTC.

The chain recombines TRBV12-3 or TRBV12-4 with TRBJ2-2, with 7 bases that match TRBD2. The CDR3 consists of 16 residues. With V trimmed by 4 bases and J by 1 base, 6 bases remained unmatched. CDR3 region: CASSYLRGGNTGELFF. CDR3 bases: TGTGCCAGCAGTTACCTACGCGGGGGGAACACCGGGGAGCTGTTTTTT.

This clonotype was seen ten or more times. The genes are TRBV7-6 and TRBJ2-7; possible D gene TRBD2, 6 bases. CDR3 length equals 16 residues. V was clipped by 2 bases and J by 6 bases, with 20 bases between them. Germline loops: CDR1 SGHVS, CDR2 FNYEAQ. CDR3 protein: CASSLTAGRIESEQYF. CDR3 sequence (DNA): TGTGCCAGCAGCTTAACGGCGGGAAGAATAGAAAGCGAGCAGTACTTC.

This sequence joins TRBV7-3 and TRBJ2-2; 9 bases fit TRBD1. Germline lookup yields CDR1 SGHTA and CDR2 FQGTGA. The CDR3 totals 17 residues. V lost 4 bases and J lost 5; bases outside the gene matches: 11. CDR3 nucleotides: TGTGCCAGCAGCTCGCCGCCGGGACAGGGTTTTACCGGGGAGCTGTTTTTT. It specifies CASSSPPGQGFTGELFF.

This clonotype was recorded a few times. The chain is built from TRBV2 and TRBJ1-1; 7 nucleotides align to TRBD1. V dropped 6 bases and J dropped 5; count of bases not matched to a gene: 6. Germline loops: CDR1 SNHLY, CDR2 FYNNEI. The CDR3 length is 13 residues. For the CDR3, the DNA is TGTGCCAGCAGAGAGACAGGGAATACTGAAGCTTTCTTT. Protein sequence: CASRETGNTEAFF.

The table lists this clonotype with a few counts. V is TRBV7-2 and J is TRBJ2-7; TRBD2 matches at 9 bases. The CDR3 contains 17 residues. CDR1 and CDR2 (germline): SGHTA, FQGNSA. V gave up 1 base and J gave up 2 bases; unmatched junction bases: 9. CDR3 coding DNA: TGTGCCAGCAGCTTAGTAGTGACTAGCGGATTTCCCTACGAGCAGTACTTC. This sequence encodes CASSLVVTSGFPYEQYF.

This clonotype has a handful of counts. V gene TRBV7-9 combines with J gene TRBJ2-7; TRBD2 matches at 8 bases. V lost 5 bases and J lost 4; bases outside the gene matches: 4. The CDR3 contains 13 residues. The germline CDR1 and CDR2 sequences are SEHNR and FQNEAQ (reference sequence). The CDR3 sequence is CASSPTSAYEQYF. The CDR3 DNA reads as TGTGCCAGCAGCCCGACTAGCGCGTACGAGCAGTACTTC.

The rearrangement uses TRBV2 and TRBJ2-1, with TRBD2 matching 7 bases. The CDR3 totals 14 residues. V was clipped by 4 bases and J by 6 bases; unmatched bases: 6. In germline, CDR1 is SNHLY, CDR2 FYNNEI. The CDR3 bases are TGTGCCAGCAGTGTCGAGCGGGACTCCAATGAGCAGTTCTTC. Translating gives CASSVERDSNEQFF.

The chain couples TRBV12-3 or TRBV12-4 to TRBJ2-5, with 11 bases fitting TRBD2. The trim removed 7 bases at V and 5 bases at J, leaving 9 bases unmatched. The CDR3 is 15 amino acids. CDR3: CASTAASGRLETQYF. In DNA, the CDR3 is TGTGCCAGCACCGCGGCTAGCGGGAGGTTGGAGACCCAGTACTTC.

This clonotype was seen many times. The gene calls are TRBV6-5 and TRBJ2-7; no firm D call. Germline CDR1 MNHEY, CDR2 SVGAGI. The CDR3 is made up of 13 amino acids. V was pared by 2 bases and J by 1 base, with 6 bases between. The CDR3 loop reads CASSYQQSYEQYF. The CDR3 DNA follows: TGTGCCAGCAGTTACCAACAATCCTACGAGCAGTACTTC.

This clonotype was picked up many times. The chain couples TRBV6-1 to TRBJ2-1; possibly TRBD2 for D (5 bases). CDR3 size: 15 residues. CDR1 MNHNS and CDR2 SASEGT come from the germline V gene. V dropped 6 bases and J dropped 5 bases, with 17 bases sitting between them. The CDR3 DNA reads as TGTGCCAGCAGCTCTGTCGCTGCCGGGGACAATGAGCAGTTCTTC. Its protein product is CASSSVAAGDNEQFF.